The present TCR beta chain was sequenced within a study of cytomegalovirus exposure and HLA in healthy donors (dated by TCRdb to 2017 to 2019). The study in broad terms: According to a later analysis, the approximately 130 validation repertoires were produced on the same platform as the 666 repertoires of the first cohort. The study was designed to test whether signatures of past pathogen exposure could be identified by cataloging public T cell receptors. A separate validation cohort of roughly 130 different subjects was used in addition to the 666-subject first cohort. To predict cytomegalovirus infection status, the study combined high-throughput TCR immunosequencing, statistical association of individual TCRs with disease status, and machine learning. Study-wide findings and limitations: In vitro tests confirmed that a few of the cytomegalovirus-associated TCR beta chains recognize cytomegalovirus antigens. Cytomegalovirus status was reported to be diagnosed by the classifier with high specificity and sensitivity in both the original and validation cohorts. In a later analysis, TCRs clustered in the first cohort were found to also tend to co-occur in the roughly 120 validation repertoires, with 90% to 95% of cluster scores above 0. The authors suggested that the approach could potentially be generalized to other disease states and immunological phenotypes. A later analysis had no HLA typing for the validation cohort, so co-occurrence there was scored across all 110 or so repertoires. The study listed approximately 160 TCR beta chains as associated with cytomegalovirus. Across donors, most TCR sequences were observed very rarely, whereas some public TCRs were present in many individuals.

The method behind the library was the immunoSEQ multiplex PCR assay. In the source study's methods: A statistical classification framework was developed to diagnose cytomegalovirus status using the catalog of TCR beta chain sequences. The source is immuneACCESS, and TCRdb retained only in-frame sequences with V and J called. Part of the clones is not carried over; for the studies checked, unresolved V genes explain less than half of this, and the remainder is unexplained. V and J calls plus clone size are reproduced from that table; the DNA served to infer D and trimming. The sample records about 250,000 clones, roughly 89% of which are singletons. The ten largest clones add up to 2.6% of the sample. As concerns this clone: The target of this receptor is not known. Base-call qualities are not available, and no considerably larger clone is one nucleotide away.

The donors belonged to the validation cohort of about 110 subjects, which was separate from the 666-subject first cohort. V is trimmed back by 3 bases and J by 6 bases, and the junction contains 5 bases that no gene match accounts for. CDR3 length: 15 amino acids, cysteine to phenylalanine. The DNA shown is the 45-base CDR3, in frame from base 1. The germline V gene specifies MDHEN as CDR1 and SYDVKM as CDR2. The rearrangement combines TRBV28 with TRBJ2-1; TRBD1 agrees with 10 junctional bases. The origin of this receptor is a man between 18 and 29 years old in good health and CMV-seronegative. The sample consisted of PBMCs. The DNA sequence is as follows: TGTGCCAGCAGTTTTGGGACAGGGGACCGCAATGAGCAGTTCTTC. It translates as CASSFGTGDRNEQFF.